This is a list of T cell receptor beta chains from one sample in a study of monozygotic twins with inflammatory bowel disease. TCRdb re-called the 5' RACE reads and catalogs CDR3 proteins one per entry, DNA excluded. The sample includes 150,000 to 200,000 distinct CDR3 sequences. The material sequenced was blood. These receptors all come from a human donor with ulcerative colitis or Crohn's disease, or a healthy co-twin of an affected twin (not recorded which). The CDR3 runs from the conserved cysteine through the conserved F or W.

J	V	CDR3
TRBJ2-1	TRBV25-1	CASSELPGGYNEQFF
TRBJ2-7	TRBV7-6	CASSLVGGARNEQYF
TRBJ1-2	TRBV5-5	CASRKQGSGYTF
TRBJ1-1	TRBV6-6	CASSLRGVNTEAFF
TRBJ2-7	TRBV7-2	CASSQTGGVRYEQYF
TRBJ1-6	TRBV9	CASSALPGNSPLHF
TRBJ2-7	TRBV11-2	CASSVPLLDSGRTYEQYF
TRBJ2-1	TRBV6-5	CASSYLGQLYNEQFF
TRBJ2-1	TRBV24-1	CATSDFRTGLRDNEQFF
TRBJ1-5	TRBV10-3	CAIRGGTRGQPQHF
TRBJ2-4	TRBV5-1	CASSSGTSGAALYF
TRBJ2-7	TRBV27	CASSNGGTYEQYF
TRBJ2-3	TRBV12-3/TRBV12-4	CASSGGQASTDTQYF
TRBJ2-5	TRBV20-1	CSARTGGGQETQYF
TRBJ2-1	TRBV12-5	CARTPGWNEQFF